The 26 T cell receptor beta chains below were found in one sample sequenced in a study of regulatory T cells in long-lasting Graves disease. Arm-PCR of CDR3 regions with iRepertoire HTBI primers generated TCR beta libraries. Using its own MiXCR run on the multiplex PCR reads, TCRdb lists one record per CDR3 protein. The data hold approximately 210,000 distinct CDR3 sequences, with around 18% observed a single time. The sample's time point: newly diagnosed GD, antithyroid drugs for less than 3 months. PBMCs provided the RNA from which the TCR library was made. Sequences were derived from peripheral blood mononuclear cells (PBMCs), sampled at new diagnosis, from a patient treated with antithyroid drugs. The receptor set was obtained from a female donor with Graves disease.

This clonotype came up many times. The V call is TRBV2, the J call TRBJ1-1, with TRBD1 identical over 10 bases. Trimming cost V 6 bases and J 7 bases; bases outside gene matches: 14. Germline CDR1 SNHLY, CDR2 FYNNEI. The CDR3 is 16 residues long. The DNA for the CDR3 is TGTGCCAGCAGCCCTAGTGAGGGACAGGGGTTTGGTGAAGCTTTCTTT. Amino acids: CASSPSEGQGFGEAFF.

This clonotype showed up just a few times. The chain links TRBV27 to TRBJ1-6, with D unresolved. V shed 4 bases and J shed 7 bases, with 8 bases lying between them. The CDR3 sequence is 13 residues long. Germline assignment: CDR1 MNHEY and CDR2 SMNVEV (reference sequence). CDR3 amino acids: CASSSTGNSPLHF. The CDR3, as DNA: TGTGCCAGCAGTTCGACGGGAAATTCACCCCTCCACTTT.

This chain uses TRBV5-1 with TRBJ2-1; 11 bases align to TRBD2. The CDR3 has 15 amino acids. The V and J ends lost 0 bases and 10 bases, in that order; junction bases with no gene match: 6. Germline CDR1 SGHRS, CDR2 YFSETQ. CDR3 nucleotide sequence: TGCGCCAGCAGCTTGGTAGCGGGAGGGCCCCAGGAGCAGTTCTTC. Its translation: CASSLVAGGPQEQFF. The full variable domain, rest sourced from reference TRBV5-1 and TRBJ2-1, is KAGVTQTPRYLIKTRGQQVTLSCSPISGHRSVSWYQQTPGQGLQFLFEYFSETQRNKGNFPGRFSGRQFSNSRSEMNVSTLELGDSALYLCASSLVAGGPQEQFFGPGTRLTVL.

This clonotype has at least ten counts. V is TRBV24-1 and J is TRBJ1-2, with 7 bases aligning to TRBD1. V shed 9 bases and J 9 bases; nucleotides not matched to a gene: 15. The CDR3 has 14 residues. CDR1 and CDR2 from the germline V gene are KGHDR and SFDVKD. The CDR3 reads CATQPRDSKGRYTF. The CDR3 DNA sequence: TGTGCCACCCAACCCCGGGACAGTAAAGGACGCTACACCTTC.

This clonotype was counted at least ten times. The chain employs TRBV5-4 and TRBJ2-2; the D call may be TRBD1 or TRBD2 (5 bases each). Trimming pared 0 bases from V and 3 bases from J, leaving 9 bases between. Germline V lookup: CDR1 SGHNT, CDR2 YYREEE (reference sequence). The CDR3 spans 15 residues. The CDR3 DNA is TGTGCCAGCAGCTTGGGAGGGGTCGACACCGGGGAGCTGTTTTTT. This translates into CASSLGGVDTGELFF.

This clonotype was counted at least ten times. CDR3 amino acids: CASSLAGGIREQFF. The CDR3 DNA follows: TGTGCCAGCAGCTTAGCGGGTGGGATTCGTGAGCAGTTCTTC. This chain joins TRBV7-9 and TRBJ2-1, with D unclear. CDR3 size: 14 residues. Germline V gene sequence: CDR1 SEHNR, CDR2 FQNEAQ (reference sequence). V lost 0 bases and J 9 bases, leaving 12 bases between the germline ends. The variable domain in full, with the rest retrieved from reference TRBV7-9 and TRBJ2-1, is DTGVSQNPRHKITKRGQNVTFRCDPISEHNRLYWYRQTLGQGPEFLTYFQNEAQLEKSRLLSDRFSAERPKGSFSTLEIQRTEQGDSAMYLCASSLAGGIREQFFGPGTRLTVL.

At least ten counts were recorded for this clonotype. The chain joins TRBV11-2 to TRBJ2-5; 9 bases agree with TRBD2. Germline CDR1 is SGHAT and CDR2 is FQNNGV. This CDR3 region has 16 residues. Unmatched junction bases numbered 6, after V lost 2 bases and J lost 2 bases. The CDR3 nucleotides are TGTGCCAGCAGCTTAAATCTAGCGGGACAACAAGAGACCCAGTACTTC. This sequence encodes CASSLNLAGQQETQYF.

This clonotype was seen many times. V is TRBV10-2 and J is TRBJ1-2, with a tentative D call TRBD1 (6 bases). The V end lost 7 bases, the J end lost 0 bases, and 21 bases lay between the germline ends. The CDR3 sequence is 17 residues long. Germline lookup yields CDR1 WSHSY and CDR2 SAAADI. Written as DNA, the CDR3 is TGCGCCAGCACCTTGATGGCTGGGACAAGCACTAACTATGGCTACACCTTC. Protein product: CASTLMAGTSTNYGYTF.

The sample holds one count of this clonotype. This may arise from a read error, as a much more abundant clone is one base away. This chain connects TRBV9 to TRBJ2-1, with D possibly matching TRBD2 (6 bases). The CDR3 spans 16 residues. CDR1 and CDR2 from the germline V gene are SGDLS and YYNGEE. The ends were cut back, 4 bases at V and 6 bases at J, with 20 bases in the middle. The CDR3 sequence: CASSLTGGVTANEQFF. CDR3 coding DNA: TGTGCCAGCAGCTTGACCGGAGGGGTCACGGCCAATGAGCAGTTCTTC.

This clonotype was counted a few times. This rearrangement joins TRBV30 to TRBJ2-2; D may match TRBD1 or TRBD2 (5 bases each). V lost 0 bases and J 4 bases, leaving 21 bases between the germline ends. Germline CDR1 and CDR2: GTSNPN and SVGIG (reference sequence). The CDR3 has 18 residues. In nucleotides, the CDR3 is TGTGCCTGGAGTGTATGGTCCTGGGGGTCCCGGGTCACCGGGGAGCTGTTTTTT. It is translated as CAWSVWSWGSRVTGELFF.

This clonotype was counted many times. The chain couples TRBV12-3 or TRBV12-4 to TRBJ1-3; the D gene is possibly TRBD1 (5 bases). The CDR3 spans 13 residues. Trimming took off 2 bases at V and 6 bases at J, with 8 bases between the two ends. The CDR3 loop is CASSLRGPNTIYF. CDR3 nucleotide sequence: TGTGCCAGCAGTTTAAGGGGACCAAACACCATATATTTT.

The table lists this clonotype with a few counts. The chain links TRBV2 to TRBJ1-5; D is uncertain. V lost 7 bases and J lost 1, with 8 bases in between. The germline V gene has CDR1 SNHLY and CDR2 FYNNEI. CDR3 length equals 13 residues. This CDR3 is CASNLDSNQPQHF. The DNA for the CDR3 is TGTGCCAGCAATTTGGACAGCAATCAGCCCCAGCATTTT.

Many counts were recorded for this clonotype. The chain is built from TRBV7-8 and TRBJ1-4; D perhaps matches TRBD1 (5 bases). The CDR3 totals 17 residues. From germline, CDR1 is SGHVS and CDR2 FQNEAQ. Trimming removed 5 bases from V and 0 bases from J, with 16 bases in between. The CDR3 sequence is CASSPGPLLATNEKLFF. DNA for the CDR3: TGTGCCAGCAGCCCGGGACCGCTCCTTGCAACTAATGAAAAACTGTTTTTT.

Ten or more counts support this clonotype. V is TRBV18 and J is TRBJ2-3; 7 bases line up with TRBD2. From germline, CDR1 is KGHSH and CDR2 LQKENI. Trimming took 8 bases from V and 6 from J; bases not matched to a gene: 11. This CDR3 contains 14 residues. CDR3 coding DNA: TGTGCCAGCACCACCGACGGGGGGTTGGATACGCAGTATTTT. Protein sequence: CASTTDGGLDTQYF. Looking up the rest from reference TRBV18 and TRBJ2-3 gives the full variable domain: NAGVMQNPRHLVRRRGQEARLRCSPMKGHSHVYWYRQLPEEGLKFMVYLQKENIIDESGMPKERFSAEFPKEGPSILRIQQVVRGDSAAYFCASTTDGGLDTQYFGPGTRLTVL.

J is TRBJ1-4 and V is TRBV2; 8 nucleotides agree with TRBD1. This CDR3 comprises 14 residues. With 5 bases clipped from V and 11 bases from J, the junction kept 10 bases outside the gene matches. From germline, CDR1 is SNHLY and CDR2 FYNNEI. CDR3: CASSHRDRRGKLFF. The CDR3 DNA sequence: TGTGCCAGCAGTCACCGGGACAGGAGGGGGAAACTGTTTTTT.

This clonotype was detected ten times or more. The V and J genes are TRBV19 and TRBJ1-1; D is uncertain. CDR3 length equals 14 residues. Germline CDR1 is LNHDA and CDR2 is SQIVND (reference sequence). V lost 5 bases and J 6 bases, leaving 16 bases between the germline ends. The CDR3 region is CASSLGGRIPEAFF. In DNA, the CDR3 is TGTGCCAGTAGTTTGGGAGGGCGGATCCCTGAAGCTTTCTTT.

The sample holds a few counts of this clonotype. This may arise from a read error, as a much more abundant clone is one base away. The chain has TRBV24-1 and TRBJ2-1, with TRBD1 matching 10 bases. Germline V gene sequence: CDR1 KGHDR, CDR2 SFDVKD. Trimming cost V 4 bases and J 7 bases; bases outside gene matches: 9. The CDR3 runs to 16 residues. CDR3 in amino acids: CATSEVGTGARNEQFF. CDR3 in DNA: TGTGCCACCAGTGAGGTCGGGACAGGGGCCAGGAATGAGCAGTTCTTC.

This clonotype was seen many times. The chain's CDR3 is CSALDRGVVTEAFF. The DNA of the CDR3 is TGCAGTGCTCTGGACAGGGGGGTTGTCACTGAAGCTTTCTTT. The chain is built from TRBV20-1 and TRBJ1-1; the match to TRBD1 covers 10 bases. The CDR3 is made up of 14 amino acids. Germline V lookup: CDR1 DFQATT, CDR2 SNEGSKA (reference sequence). V lost 5 bases, J lost 4 bases, and 7 bases stayed unmatched.

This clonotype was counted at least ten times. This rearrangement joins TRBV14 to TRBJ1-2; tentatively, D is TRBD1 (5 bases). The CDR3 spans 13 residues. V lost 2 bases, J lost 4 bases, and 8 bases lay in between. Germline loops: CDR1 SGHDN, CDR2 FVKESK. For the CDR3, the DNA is TGTGCCAGCAGCCAACAGGGCTCCTATGGCTACACCTTC. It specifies CASSQQGSYGYTF.

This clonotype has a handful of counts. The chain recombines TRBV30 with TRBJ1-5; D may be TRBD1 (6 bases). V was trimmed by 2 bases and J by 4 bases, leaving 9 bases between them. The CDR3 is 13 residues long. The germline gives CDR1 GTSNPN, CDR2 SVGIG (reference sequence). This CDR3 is CAWSKGQNQPQHF. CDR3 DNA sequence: TGTGCCTGGAGTAAAGGACAGAATCAGCCCCAGCATTTT. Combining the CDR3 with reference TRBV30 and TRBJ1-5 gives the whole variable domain SQTIHQWPATLVQPVGSPLSLECTVEGTSNPNLYWYRQAAGRGLQLLFYSVGIGQISSEVPQNLSASRPQDRQFILSSKKLLLSDSGFYLCAWSKGQNQPQHFGDGTRLSIL.

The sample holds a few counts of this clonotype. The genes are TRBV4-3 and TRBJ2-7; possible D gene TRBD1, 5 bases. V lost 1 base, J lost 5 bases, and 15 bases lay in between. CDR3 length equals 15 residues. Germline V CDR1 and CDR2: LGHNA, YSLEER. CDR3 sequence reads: CASSQGTGSLHEQYF. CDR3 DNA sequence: TGCGCCAGCAGCCAAGGCACAGGTTCACTTCACGAGCAGTACTTC.

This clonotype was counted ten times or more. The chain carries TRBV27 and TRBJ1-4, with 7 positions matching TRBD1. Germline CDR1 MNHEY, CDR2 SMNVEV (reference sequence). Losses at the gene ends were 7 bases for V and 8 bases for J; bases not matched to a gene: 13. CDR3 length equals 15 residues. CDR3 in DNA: TGTGCCAGCACCTCCCCGACAGGGACAAGGGAAAAACTGTTTTTT. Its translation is CASTSPTGTREKLFF.

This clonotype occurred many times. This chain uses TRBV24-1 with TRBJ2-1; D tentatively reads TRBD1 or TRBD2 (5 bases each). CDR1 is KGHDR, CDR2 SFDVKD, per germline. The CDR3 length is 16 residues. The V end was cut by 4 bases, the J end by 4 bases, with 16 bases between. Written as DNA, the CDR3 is TGTGCCACCAGTGACGGGACCCAAGCCCTTTACAATGAGCAGTTCTTC. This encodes CATSDGTQALYNEQFF.

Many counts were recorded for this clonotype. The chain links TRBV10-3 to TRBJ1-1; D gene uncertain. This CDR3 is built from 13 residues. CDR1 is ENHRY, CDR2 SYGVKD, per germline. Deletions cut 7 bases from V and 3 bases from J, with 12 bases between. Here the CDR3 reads CAITMGIDTEAFF. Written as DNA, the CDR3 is TGTGCCATCACGATGGGGATTGACACTGAAGCTTTCTTT.

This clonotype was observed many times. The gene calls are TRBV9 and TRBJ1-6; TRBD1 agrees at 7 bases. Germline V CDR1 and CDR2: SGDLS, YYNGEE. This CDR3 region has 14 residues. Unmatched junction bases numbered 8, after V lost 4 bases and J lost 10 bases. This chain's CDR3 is CASSPQHRGSPLHF. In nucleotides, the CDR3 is TGTGCCAGCAGCCCGCAACACAGGGGATCACCCCTCCACTTT.

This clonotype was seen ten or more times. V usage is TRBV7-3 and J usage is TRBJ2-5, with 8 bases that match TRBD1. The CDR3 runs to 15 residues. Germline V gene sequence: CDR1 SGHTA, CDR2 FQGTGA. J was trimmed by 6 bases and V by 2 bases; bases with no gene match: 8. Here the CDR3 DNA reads TGTGCCAGCAGCTTAGGGGGCGCAGGGGGCAAGACCCAGTACTTC. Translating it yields CASSLGGAGGKTQYF.